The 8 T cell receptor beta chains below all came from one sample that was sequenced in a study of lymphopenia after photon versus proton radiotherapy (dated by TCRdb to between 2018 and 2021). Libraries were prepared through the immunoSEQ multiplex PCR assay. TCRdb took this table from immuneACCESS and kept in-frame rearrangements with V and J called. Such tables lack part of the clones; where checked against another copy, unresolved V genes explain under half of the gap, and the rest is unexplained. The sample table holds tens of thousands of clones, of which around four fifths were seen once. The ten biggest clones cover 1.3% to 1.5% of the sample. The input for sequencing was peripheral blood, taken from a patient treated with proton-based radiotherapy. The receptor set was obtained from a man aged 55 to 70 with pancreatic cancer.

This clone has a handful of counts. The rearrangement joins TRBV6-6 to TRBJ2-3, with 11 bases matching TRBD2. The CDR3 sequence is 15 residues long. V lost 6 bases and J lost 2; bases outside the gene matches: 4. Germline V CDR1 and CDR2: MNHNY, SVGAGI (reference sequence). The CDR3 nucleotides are TGTGCCAGCAGGGGGACTAGCGGACTCACAGATACGCAGTATTTT. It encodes CASRGTSGLTDTQYF.

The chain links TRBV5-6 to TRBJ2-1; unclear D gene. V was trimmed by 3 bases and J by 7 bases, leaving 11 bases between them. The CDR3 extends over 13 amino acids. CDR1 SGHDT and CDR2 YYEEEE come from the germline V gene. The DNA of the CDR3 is TGTGCCAGCAGCTCCCGGGCTCCGAATGAGCAGTTCTTC. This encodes CASSSRAPNEQFF.

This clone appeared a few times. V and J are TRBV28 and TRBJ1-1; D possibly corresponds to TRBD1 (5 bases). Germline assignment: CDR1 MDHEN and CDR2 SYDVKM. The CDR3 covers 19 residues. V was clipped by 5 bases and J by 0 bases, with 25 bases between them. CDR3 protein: CASSLPIGGSLFMNTEAFF. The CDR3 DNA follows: TGTGCCAGCAGTCTTCCAATCGGGGGGAGCCTTTTTATGAACACTGAAGCTTTCTTT.

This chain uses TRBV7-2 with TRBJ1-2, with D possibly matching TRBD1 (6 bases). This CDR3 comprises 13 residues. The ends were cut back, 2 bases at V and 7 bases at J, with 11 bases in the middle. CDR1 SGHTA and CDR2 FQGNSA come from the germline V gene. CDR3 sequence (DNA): TGTGCCAGCAGCTTATATGAGGGGGGTGGCTACACCTTC. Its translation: CASSLYEGGGYTF.

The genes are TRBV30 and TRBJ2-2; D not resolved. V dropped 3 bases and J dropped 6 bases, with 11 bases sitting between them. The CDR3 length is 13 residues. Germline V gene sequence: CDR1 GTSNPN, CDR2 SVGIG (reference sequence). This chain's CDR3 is CAWRVSGSGELFF. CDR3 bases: TGTGCCTGGAGAGTCTCGGGTTCCGGGGAGCTGTTTTTT.

The CDR3 coding sequence is TGTGCCAGCAGTGATCATCGACCTGAAGCTTTCTTT. It encodes CASSDHRPEAFF. The chain links TRBV2 to TRBJ1-1; D remains unclear. The CDR3 has 12 amino acids. Germline V gene sequence: CDR1 SNHLY, CDR2 FYNNEI. V lost 3 bases to trimming and J lost 6 bases, with 8 bases between them.

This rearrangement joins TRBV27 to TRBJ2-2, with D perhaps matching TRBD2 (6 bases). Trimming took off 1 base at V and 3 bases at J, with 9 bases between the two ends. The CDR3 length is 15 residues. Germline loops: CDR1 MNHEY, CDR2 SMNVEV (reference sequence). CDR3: CASSLFRGYTGELFF. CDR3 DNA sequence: TGTGCCAGCAGTTTATTTCGGGGGTACACCGGGGAGCTGTTTTTT.

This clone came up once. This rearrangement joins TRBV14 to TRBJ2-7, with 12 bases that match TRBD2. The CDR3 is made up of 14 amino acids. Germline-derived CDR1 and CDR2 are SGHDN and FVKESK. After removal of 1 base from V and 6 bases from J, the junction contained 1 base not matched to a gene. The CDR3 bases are TGTGCCAGCAGCCAAGGACTAGCGGGAGTCGAGCAGTACTTC. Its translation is CASSQGLAGVEQYF.